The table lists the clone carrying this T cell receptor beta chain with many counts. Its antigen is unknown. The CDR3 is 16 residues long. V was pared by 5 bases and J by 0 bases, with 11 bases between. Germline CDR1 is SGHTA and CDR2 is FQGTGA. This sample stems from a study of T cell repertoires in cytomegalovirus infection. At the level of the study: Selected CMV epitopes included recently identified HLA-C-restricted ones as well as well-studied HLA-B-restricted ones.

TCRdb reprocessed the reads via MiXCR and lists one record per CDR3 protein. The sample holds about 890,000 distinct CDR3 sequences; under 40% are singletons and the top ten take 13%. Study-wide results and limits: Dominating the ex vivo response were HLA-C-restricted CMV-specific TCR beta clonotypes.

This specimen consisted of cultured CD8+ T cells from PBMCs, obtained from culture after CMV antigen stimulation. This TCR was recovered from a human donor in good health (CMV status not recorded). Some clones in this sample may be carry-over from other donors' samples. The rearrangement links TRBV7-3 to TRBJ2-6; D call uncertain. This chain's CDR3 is CASSPAPSSGANVLTF. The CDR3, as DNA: TGTGCCAGCAGCCCGGCCCCGAGCTCTGGGGCCAACGTCCTGACTTTC.